Many counts were recorded for the clone carrying this T cell receptor (beta chain). This specimen belongs to a study of spatial heterogeneity in lung cancer. Time point given: blood at routine non-recurrence follow-up after resection. The CDR3 covers 12 residues. Germline loops: CDR1 SQVTM, CDR2 ANQGSEA. Deletions cut 1 base from V and 9 bases from J, with 11 bases between. Using its own MiXCR run on the 5' RACE reads, TCRdb lists one record per CDR3 protein. The sample records about 27,000 distinct CDR3 sequences, 5.4% being singletons. The chain carries TRBV29-1 and TRBJ2-3; D remains unclear. The receptor's source is a female donor with early-stage non-small cell lung cancer. The sequenced sample was PBMCs, obtained at follow-up. The CDR3, as DNA: TGCAGCGTTGAAGCCCAGGAAGGGACGCAGTATTTT. Encoded protein: CSVEAQEGTQYF.